This passage covers 21 T cell receptor beta chains from one sample sequenced in a study of identical twins. One entry per CDR3 protein results from TCRdb running MiXCR on the 5' RACE reads. The table has 500,000 to 600,000 distinct CDR3 sequences, approximately 22% seen once. The same sample was also used in a study of T cells expressing NK-cell markers.

The sample was CD4+ T cells sorted from blood. Every receptor here comes from a woman under 30 in good health.

This clonotype was seen a few times. The rearrangement links TRBV18 to TRBJ1-2; 7 positions agree with TRBD1. Per the germline V gene, CDR1 is KGHSH and CDR2 is LQKENI. This CDR3 region has 15 residues. The V gene end was trimmed by 3 bases and the J gene end by 2 bases; junction bases not matched to a gene: 6. The chain's CDR3 is CASSPSSTGNYGYTF. CDR3 in DNA: TGTGCCAGCTCACCGTCCTCGACAGGGAACTATGGCTACACCTTC.

This clonotype came up a few times. This chain connects TRBV19 to TRBJ2-1, with D hard to call. The CDR3 is made up of 11 amino acids. CDR1 and CDR2 from the germline V gene are LNHDA and SQIVND (reference sequence). Trimming shortened V by 5 bases and J by 5 bases, and 4 bases separated the two germline ends. This chain's CDR3 is CASSVHNEQFF. Written as DNA, the CDR3 is TGTGCCAGTAGTGTCCACAATGAGCAGTTCTTC.

V and J are TRBV11-2 and TRBJ1-1, with 7 nucleotides matching TRBD1. The trim removed 5 bases at V and 6 bases at J, leaving 9 bases unmatched. CDR3 length equals 14 residues. Germline CDR1 reads SGHAT; CDR2 reads FQNNGV. CDR3 nucleotide sequence: TGTGCCAGCAGCCCCGACGACAGGGAGGCTGAAGCTTTCTTT. Residues: CASSPDDREAEAFF.

This clonotype was seen a handful of times. The chain carries TRBV19 and TRBJ2-7; TRBD2 is a possible D gene (6 bases). Trimming left V 5 bases short and J 2 bases short, with 10 bases between. CDR3 length equals 13 residues. Germline-derived CDR1 and CDR2 are LNHDA and SQIVND (reference sequence). The CDR3 DNA follows: TGTGCCAGTAGTGGGAGACTAGCCTACGAGCAGTACTTC. Translation gives CASSGRLAYEQYF.

The rearrangement uses TRBV25-1 and TRBJ1-5; 9 positions match TRBD1. Trimming took 5 bases from V and 4 from J; bases not matched to a gene: 3. This CDR3 has 14 amino acids. Germline V lookup: CDR1 MGHDK, CDR2 SYGVNS. In nucleotides, the CDR3 is TGTGCCAGCAGTCGAGGGACAGGGAATCAGCCCCAGCATTTT. It is translated as CASSRGTGNQPQHF.

This clonotype turned up a few times. The chain couples TRBV7-2 to TRBJ2-7; TRBD2 matches at 8 bases. CDR1 and CDR2 from the germline V gene are SGHTA and FQGNSA. The CDR3 spans 14 residues. V dropped 4 bases and J dropped 3; count of bases not matched to a gene: 5. This chain's CDR3 is CASSYSSGFYEQYF. CDR3 sequence (DNA): TGTGCCAGCAGCTACTCTAGCGGGTTCTACGAGCAGTACTTC.

The rearrangement joins TRBV2 to TRBJ2-7, with D perhaps TRBD2 (5 bases). V was shortened by 6 bases and J by 1 base, with 16 bases between the two germline ends. This CDR3 has 15 residues. Germline lookup yields CDR1 SNHLY and CDR2 FYNNEI. CDR3 DNA sequence: TGTGCCAGCAGGCAAAGTAGCGCGGCGTCCTACGAGCAGTACTTC. The encoded protein is CASRQSSAASYEQYF.

This clonotype was detected only a few times. This chain uses TRBV5-1 with TRBJ2-3; D gene ambiguous. CDR1 and CDR2 from the germline V gene are SGHRS and YFSETQ. This CDR3 is 14 amino acids long. Trimming pared 10 bases from V and 1 base from J, leaving 16 bases between. In DNA, the CDR3 is TGCGCCGGCCAGGTTGGACCGGGCACAGATACGCAGTATTTT. It codes for CAGQVGPGTDTQYF.

This clonotype showed up just a few times. This rearrangement joins TRBV20-1 to TRBJ2-1, with TRBD2 matching 9 bases. V trimming: 5 bases; J trimming: 8 bases; junction bases outside the gene matches: 16. Germline CDR1 reads DFQATT; CDR2 reads SNEGSKA (reference sequence). This CDR3 spans 16 amino acids. Here the CDR3 DNA reads TGCAGTGCTCCCGCGTTCGGTAGCGGGAGAGGGCATGAGCAGTTCTTC. Its protein is CSAPAFGSGRGHEQFF.

This clonotype has a handful of counts. This sequence joins TRBV20-1 and TRBJ2-7; tentatively, D is TRBD2 (5 bases). The CDR3 spans 14 residues. Germline V gene sequence: CDR1 DFQATT, CDR2 SNEGSKA (reference sequence). Trimming took 2 bases from V and 0 from J, leaving 11 bases between them. For the CDR3, the DNA is TGCAGTGCTAGATCCCTCCGGGACTCCTACGAGCAGTACTTC. Translating gives CSARSLRDSYEQYF.

V and J are TRBV20-1 and TRBJ2-1, with D uncertain. Germline CDR1 DFQATT, CDR2 SNEGSKA (reference sequence). This CDR3 has 11 amino acids. V lost 3 bases and J 7 bases, leaving 7 bases between the germline ends. The CDR3 spells CSASEGNEQFF. The CDR3 nucleotides read TGCAGTGCTAGCGAAGGTAATGAGCAGTTCTTC.

This clonotype was found many times. V and J are TRBV5-1 and TRBJ2-6; D gene uncertain. The germline gives CDR1 SGHRS, CDR2 YFSETQ. V gave up 3 bases and J gave up 0 bases, with 7 bases separating them. This CDR3 is built from 15 residues. CDR3 coding DNA: TGCGCCAGCAGCTACCTGAGCTCTGGGGCCAACGTCCTGACTTTC. This encodes CASSYLSSGANVLTF.

This clonotype was seen at least ten times. The chain employs TRBV5-1 and TRBJ2-3; 7 bases fit TRBD1. The trim removed 4 bases at V and 6 bases at J, leaving 8 bases unmatched. This CDR3 is 14 amino acids long. Germline CDR1 reads SGHRS; CDR2 reads YFSETQ. The DNA for the CDR3 is TGCGCCAGCAGCACCGGGACAGAGCTGGATACGCAGTATTTT. The encoded protein is CASSTGTELDTQYF.

This clonotype was counted a few times. The chain recombines TRBV24-1 with TRBJ2-3; TRBD2 aligns across 8 bases. Losses at the gene ends were 9 bases for V and 9 bases for J; bases not matched to a gene: 10. The CDR3 has 13 amino acids. From germline, CDR1 is KGHDR and CDR2 SFDVKD. The CDR3 nucleotides are TGTGCCACCCAAGCGGGGGCCTCGCACACGCAGTATTTT. Amino acids: CATQAGASHTQYF.

This clonotype turned up a few times. The chain joins TRBV29-1 to TRBJ2-5, with a tentative D call TRBD2 (5 bases). Trimming left V 4 bases short and J 7 bases short, with 19 bases between. The CDR3 has 14 residues. Germline CDR1 is SQVTM and CDR2 is ANQGSEA. The CDR3 here is CSVVALVGVSTQYF. DNA for the CDR3: TGCAGCGTTGTAGCTTTAGTCGGGGTTTCGACCCAGTACTTC. Looking up the rest from reference TRBV29-1 and TRBJ2-5 gives the full variable domain: SAVISQKPSRDICQRGTSLTIQCQVDSQVTMMFWYRQQPGQSLTLIATANQGSEATYESGFVIDKFPISRPNLTFSTLTVSNMSPEDSSIYLCSVVALVGVSTQYFGPGTRLLVL.

This rearrangement joins TRBV6-1 to TRBJ2-1; TRBD1 agrees at 9 bases. Germline V gene lookup returns CDR1 MNHNS and CDR2 SASEGT. CDR3 length equals 14 residues. V lost 0 bases, J lost 10 bases, and 4 bases stayed unmatched. CDR3 amino acids: CASSEAGQGGEQFF. The CDR3 DNA sequence: TGTGCCAGCAGTGAAGCGGGACAGGGAGGGGAGCAGTTCTTC.

This clonotype appeared a few times. The V call is TRBV20-1, the J call TRBJ1-5; D perhaps matches TRBD1 (5 bases). The CDR3 sequence is 12 residues long. The V gene's germline CDR1 is DFQATT and CDR2 SNEGSKA (reference sequence). The V and J ends lost 6 bases and 2 bases respectively, with 8 bases between them. CDR3 protein: CSAPTGNQPQHF. The CDR3 DNA is TGCAGTGCCCCGACAGGCAATCAGCCCCAGCATTTT.

CDR3 loop: CASSHGTSGRARTQYF. The CDR3, as DNA: TGTGCCAGCAGCCACGGGACTAGCGGGAGGGCCCGAACGCAGTATTTT. The chain carries TRBV3-1 and TRBJ2-3; the match to TRBD2 covers 16 bases. V lost 3 bases to trimming and J lost 9 bases; unmatched junction nucleotides: 6. This CDR3 spans 16 amino acids. The germline CDR1 and CDR2 sequences are LGHDT and YNNKEL (reference sequence).

This clonotype turned up a few times. This sequence joins TRBV5-1 and TRBJ1-1, with a weak D call TRBD1 (6 bases). Germline CDR1 is SGHRS and CDR2 is YFSETQ. CDR3 length: 15 amino acids. The V end was cut by 3 bases, the J end by 4 bases, with 16 bases between. CDR3 protein: CASSSTPGAVTEAFF. The DNA of the CDR3 is TGCGCCAGCAGCTCGACGCCAGGGGCGGTCACTGAAGCTTTCTTT. Filled out from reference TRBV5-1 and TRBJ1-1, the complete variable domain reads KAGVTQTPRYLIKTRGQQVTLSCSPISGHRSVSWYQQTPGQGLQFLFEYFSETQRNKGNFPGRFSGRQFSNSRSEMNVSTLELGDSALYLCASSSTPGAVTEAFFGQGTRLTVV.

To note about this clonotype: Sequence at one end of the junction differs from germline and may be a read error. The CDR3 reads CASRLSAGANVLTF. CDR3 sequence (DNA): TGTGCTAGCAGACTGAGTGCTGGGGCCAACGTCCTGACTTTC. The chain is built from TRBV7-7 and TRBJ2-6; D gene ambiguous. This CDR3 region has 14 residues. Germline CDR1 is SSHAT and CDR2 is FNYEAQ (reference sequence). The whole variable domain, filled in from reference TRBV7-7 and TRBJ2-6, reads GAGVSQSPRYKVTKRGQDVTLRCDPISSHATLYWYQQALGQGPEFLTYFNYEAQPDKSGLPSDRFSAERPEGSISTLTIQRTEQRDSAMYRCASRLSAGANVLTFGAGSRLTVL.

This clonotype was detected once. This chain links TRBV6-1 with TRBJ2-1; D remains unclear. The germline CDR1 and CDR2 sequences are MNHNS and SASEGT. The CDR3 consists of 16 residues. The V end was cut by 6 bases, the J end by 4 bases, with 19 bases between. CDR3 in DNA: TGTGCCAGCAGCTCCTTGCGGCGGCTACTTTACAATGAGCAGTTCTTC. It is translated as CASSSLRRLLYNEQFF.